This is a list of T cell receptor beta chains from one sample in a study of blood T cell repertoires in COVID-19. The protocol was immunoSEQ multiplex PCR, while the TCRdb copy is restricted to in-frame clones and leaves out a portion. The table records about 310,000 clones, about 87% of them present only once. Sequenced: peripheral blood. These receptors all come from a woman aged 45-65 years who had recovered from COVID-19. CDR3s include the opening cysteine and the closing phenylalanine or tryptophan. Fields, in order: clone size, V gene, D gene, J gene, CDR3 protein, CDR3 DNA. A D gene is named only where the DNA matches it firmly. Clone sizes are given selectively: once, few, many, or a class where the clone is expanded.

clone size: NA; V gene: TRBV5-1; D gene: NA; J gene: TRBJ1-6; CDR3 protein: CASSSQPGGGLGDSPLHF; CDR3 DNA: TGCGCCAGCAGCTCCCAACCCGGGGGGGGCCTCGGAGATTCACCCCTCCACTTT
clone size: NA; V gene: TRBV10-3; D gene: NA; J gene: TRBJ2-2; CDR3 protein: CAITRVITGELFF; CDR3 DNA: TGTGCCATCACCAGGGTAATCACCGGGGAGCTGTTTTTT
clone size: NA; V gene: TRBV7-9; D gene: NA; J gene: TRBJ2-5; CDR3 protein: CASSLERLGGKETQYF; CDR3 DNA: TGTGCCAGCAGCTTAGAGCGGCTGGGAGGAAAAGAGACCCAGTACTTC
clone size: NA; V gene: TRBV18; D gene: TRBD2; J gene: TRBJ2-4; CDR3 protein: CASSPTPGLGRNIQYF; CDR3 DNA: TGTGCCAGCTCTCCTACACCGGGACTAGGGCGAAACATTCAGTACTTC
clone size: once; V gene: TRBV1; D gene: NA; J gene: TRBJ2-3; CDR3 protein: CTSSQYATLGTDTQYF; CDR3 DNA: TGCACCAGCAGCCAATATGCGACTTTGGGCACAGATACGCAGTATTTT
clone size: NA; V gene: TRBV6-2/TRBV6-3; D gene: NA; J gene: TRBJ2-7; CDR3 protein: CASSFRDNTYEQYF; CDR3 DNA: TGTGCCAGCAGTTTCCGGGACAATACCTACGAGCAGTACTTC
clone size: NA; V gene: TRBV5-6; D gene: NA; J gene: TRBJ1-1; CDR3 protein: CASSKMTVNTEAFF; CDR3 DNA: TGTGCCAGCAGCAAAATGACAGTGAACACTGAAGCTTTCTTT
clone size: NA; V gene: TRBV18; D gene: TRBD2; J gene: TRBJ2-7; CDR3 protein: CASSLTGTSDSEQYF; CDR3 DNA: TGTGCCAGCTCACTCACCGGGACTAGTGACTCCGAGCAGTACTTC
clone size: NA; V gene: TRBV29-1; D gene: TRBD1; J gene: TRBJ2-1; CDR3 protein: CSAGQGGNEQFF; CDR3 DNA: TGCAGCGCCGGACAGGGAGGCAATGAGCAGTTCTTC
clone size: NA; V gene: TRBV7-9; D gene: NA; J gene: TRBJ2-5; CDR3 protein: CASSPSRLETQYF; CDR3 DNA: TGTGCCAGCAGCCCGTCGCGTCTGGAGACCCAGTACTTC
clone size: NA; V gene: TRBV18; D gene: TRBD2; J gene: TRBJ2-1; CDR3 protein: CASSPQRGAIYNEQFF; CDR3 DNA: TGTGCCAGCTCACCCCAGCGGGGGGCCATATACAATGAGCAGTTCTTC
clone size: NA; V gene: TRBV7-2; D gene: TRBD1; J gene: TRBJ1-2; CDR3 protein: CASSPGGADGYTF; CDR3 DNA: TGTGCCAGCAGCCCAGGGGGCGCGGATGGCTACACCTTC